The clone carrying this T cell receptor (beta chain) was recorded many times. Antigen specificity is unknown. Each CDR3 protein gets one entry after TCRdb re-called the 5' RACE reads with MiXCR. This table has some 78,000 distinct CDR3 sequences, around 7.3% appearing once. The source of the sample is a study of spatial heterogeneity in lung cancer. Study details: Among detected sequences, beta-chain ones consistently exceeded alpha-chain ones in number.

The study's findings and limits: In blood, ubiquitous expanded tumor TCRs appeared more at resection than follow-up.

Time point defined: sample taken at primary tumor resection. Around 68 TRACERx patients with early, untreated non-small cell lung cancer donated samples. TCRs were sequenced from unsorted whole RNA of tumor, nontumor lung or PBMC. The trim removed 6 bases at V and 0 bases at J, leaving 4 bases unmatched. CDR1 LGHNA and CDR2 YSLEER come from the germline V gene. This CDR3 is 14 amino acids long. This chain connects TRBV4-3 to TRBJ1-2; 7 bases are a match to TRBD1. The receptor comes from a male donor with early-stage non-small cell lung cancer. This sample comprised PBMCs, obtained at surgery. The CDR3 protein is CASRQGTANYGYTF. In DNA form, the CDR3 reads TGCGCCAGCAGACAGGGGACAGCTAACTATGGCTACACCTTC.